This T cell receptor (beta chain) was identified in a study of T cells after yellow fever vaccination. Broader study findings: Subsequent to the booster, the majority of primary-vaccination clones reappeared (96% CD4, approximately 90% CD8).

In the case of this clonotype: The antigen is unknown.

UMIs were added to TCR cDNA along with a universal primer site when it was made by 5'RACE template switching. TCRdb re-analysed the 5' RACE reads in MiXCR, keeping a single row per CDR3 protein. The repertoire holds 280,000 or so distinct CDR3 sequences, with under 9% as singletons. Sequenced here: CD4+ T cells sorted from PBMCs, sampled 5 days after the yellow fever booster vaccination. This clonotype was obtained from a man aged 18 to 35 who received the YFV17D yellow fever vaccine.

CDR3 in amino acids: CASSSVSAPTSPLHF. The CDR3 DNA follows: TGTGCCAGCAGCTCGGTATCCGCGCCGACTTCACCCCTCCACTTT. The gene calls are TRBV7-9 and TRBJ1-6; unclear D gene. In germline, CDR1 is SEHNR, CDR2 FQNEAQ (reference sequence). Trimming took 4 bases from V and 9 from J, leaving 16 bases between them. The CDR3 covers 15 residues.